This T cell receptor (beta chain) was documented in a study of control samples from healthy donors and cancer patients. Some clones are missing from TCRdb's copy, which holds only in-frame ones; the method was immunoSEQ multiplex PCR. The data contain approximately 85,000 clones, around nine tenths of them seen just once; the ten biggest clones take up about 7.4%. V shed 4 bases and J 3 bases; nucleotides not matched to a gene: 2. The CDR3 extends over 14 amino acids. Germline V gene lookup returns CDR1 LGHDT and CDR2 YNNKEL (reference sequence). The V call is TRBV3-1 (or the pseudogene TRBV3-2), the J call TRBJ1-2; TRBD1 matches at 10 bases. The receptor was derived from a woman in her fifties or sixties in good health. The sequenced material came from blood. The CDR3 nucleotides are TGTGCCAGCAGCCTTGGGACAGGGGACTATGGCTACACCTTC. Protein product: CASSLGTGDYGYTF.